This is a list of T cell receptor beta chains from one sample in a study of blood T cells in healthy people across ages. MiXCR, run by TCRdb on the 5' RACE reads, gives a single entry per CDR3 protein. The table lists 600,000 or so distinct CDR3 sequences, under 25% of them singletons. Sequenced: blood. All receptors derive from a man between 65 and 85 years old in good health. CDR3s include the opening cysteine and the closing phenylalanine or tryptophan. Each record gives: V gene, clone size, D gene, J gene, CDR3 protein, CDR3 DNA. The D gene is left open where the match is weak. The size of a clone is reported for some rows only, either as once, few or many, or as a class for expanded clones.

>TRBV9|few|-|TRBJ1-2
CASSGPGYTF
TGTGCCAGCAGTGGGCCGGGCTACACCTTC
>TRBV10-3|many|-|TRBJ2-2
CAITRGNTGELFF
TGTGCCATCACACGGGGGAACACCGGGGAGCTGTTTTTT
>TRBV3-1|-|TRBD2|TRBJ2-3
CASSPRAGVGTDTQYF
TGTGCCAGCAGTCCTAGAGCGGGAGTCGGCACAGATACGCAGTATTTT
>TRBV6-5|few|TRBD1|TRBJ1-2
CASSYTGDGYTF
TGTGCCAGCAGTTATACAGGGGATGGCTACACCTTC
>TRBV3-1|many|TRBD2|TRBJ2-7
CASSQASGYEQYF
TGTGCCAGCAGCCAGGCTAGCGGCTACGAGCAGTACTTC
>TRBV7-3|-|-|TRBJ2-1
CASSLSPGDEQFF
TGTGCCAGCAGCCTATCCCCGGGGGATGAGCAGTTCTTC
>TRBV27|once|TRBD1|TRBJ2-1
CASGRSPKDRGLNEQFF
TGTGCCAGCGGTAGATCTCCGAAGGACAGGGGGCTTAATGAGCAGTTCTTC
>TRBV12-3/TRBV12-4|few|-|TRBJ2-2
CASSFVRTGELFF
TGTGCCAGCAGTTTTGTGAGAACCGGGGAGCTGTTTTTT
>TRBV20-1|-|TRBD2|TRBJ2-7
CSAPGLAVDYEQYF
TGCAGTGCGCCCGGACTAGCGGTAGACTACGAGCAGTACTTC
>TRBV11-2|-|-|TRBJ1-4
CASSLRQVDEKLFF
TGTGCCAGCAGCTTAAGGCAGGTGGATGAAAAACTGTTTTTT
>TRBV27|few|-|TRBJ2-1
CASSLRGRRSYNEQFF
TGTGCCAGCAGTTTAAGAGGGAGGCGTTCCTACAATGAGCAGTTCTTC
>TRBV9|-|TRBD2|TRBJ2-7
CASSPGTSGVSYEQYF
TGTGCCAGCAGCCCTGGGACTAGCGGGGTCTCCTACGAGCAGTACTTC
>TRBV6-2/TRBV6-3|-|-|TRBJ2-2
CASSFGGTTGELFF
TGTGCCAGCAGTTTCGGCGGGACGACCGGGGAGCTGTTTTTT
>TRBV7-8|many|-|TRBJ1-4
CASSLAGGRQGEKLFF
TGTGCCAGCAGCTTAGCGGGAGGGAGGCAAGGTGAAAAACTGTTTTTT
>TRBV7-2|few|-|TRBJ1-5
CASSLGGPNQPQHF
TGTGCCAGCAGCTTAGGGGGGCCCAATCAGCCCCAGCATTTT
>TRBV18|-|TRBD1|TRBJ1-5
CANSTTGGDNQPQHF
TGTGCCAACTCAACGACAGGGGGGGACAATCAGCCCCAGCATTTT
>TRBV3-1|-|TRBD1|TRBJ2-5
CASSHLQGATPGEQYF
TGTGCCAGCAGCCACTTGCAGGGGGCTACCCCTGGAGAGCAGTACTTC
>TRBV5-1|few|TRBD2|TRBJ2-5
CASSSAGLAGQETQYF
TGCGCCAGCAGCTCAGCAGGACTAGCGGGGCAAGAGACCCAGTACTTC
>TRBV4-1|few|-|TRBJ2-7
CASSQDTPGRVNSYEQYF
TGCGCCAGTAGCCAAGACACCCCGGGGCGGGTCAACTCCTACGAGCAGTACTTC
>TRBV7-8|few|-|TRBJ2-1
CASRLRDSDYNEQFF
TGTGCCAGCAGACTCCGGGACTCGGATTACAATGAGCAGTTCTTC
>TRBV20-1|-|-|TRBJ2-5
CSALDSGEETQYF
TGCAGTGCTCTCGACTCGGGGGAAGAGACCCAGTACTTC
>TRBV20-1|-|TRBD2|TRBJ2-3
CSAREWTSGKISDTQYF
TGCAGTGCTAGAGAATGGACTAGCGGGAAGATCTCAGATACGCAGTATTTT